This T cell receptor beta chain was observed in a study of T-cell memory formation after mild COVID-19. Constant-segment primers were used for 5'RACE, and the resulting TCR alpha and TCR beta cDNA libraries carried sample barcodes and UMIs. TCRdb re-analysed the 5' RACE reads in MiXCR, keeping a single row per CDR3 protein. The table records approximately 350,000 distinct CDR3 sequences, around 14% of them present only once. This clonotype was counted ten times or more. Its antigen remains unknown. Regarding the study as a whole: What remained unconfirmed was the SARS-CoV-2 specificity of second-wave clones peaking on day 37. From day 15 to 85, contracting clones were balanced between CD4 and CD8, whereas later expanders leaned toward CD4+. Shrinking CD4+ clones resided mostly in CM and EM, and CD8+ ones in EMRA.

This CDR3 spans 15 amino acids. Germline V gene lookup returns CDR1 PRHDT and CDR2 FYEKMQ (reference sequence). V was clipped by 0 bases and J by 5 bases, with 13 bases between them. This sequence originates from a man aged 18 to 30 who had mild COVID-19 (a few samples of this study predate the infection). Cell type and time point are not known. This chain joins TRBV13 and TRBJ1-1; tentative D call: TRBD1 (5 bases). Sequencing was performed on PBMCs or a T cell subset sorted from them (not recorded which). The CDR3 protein is CASSLGAGGVTEAFF. CDR3 sequence (DNA): TGTGCCAGCAGCTTAGGGGCTGGGGGAGTAACTGAAGCTTTCTTT.